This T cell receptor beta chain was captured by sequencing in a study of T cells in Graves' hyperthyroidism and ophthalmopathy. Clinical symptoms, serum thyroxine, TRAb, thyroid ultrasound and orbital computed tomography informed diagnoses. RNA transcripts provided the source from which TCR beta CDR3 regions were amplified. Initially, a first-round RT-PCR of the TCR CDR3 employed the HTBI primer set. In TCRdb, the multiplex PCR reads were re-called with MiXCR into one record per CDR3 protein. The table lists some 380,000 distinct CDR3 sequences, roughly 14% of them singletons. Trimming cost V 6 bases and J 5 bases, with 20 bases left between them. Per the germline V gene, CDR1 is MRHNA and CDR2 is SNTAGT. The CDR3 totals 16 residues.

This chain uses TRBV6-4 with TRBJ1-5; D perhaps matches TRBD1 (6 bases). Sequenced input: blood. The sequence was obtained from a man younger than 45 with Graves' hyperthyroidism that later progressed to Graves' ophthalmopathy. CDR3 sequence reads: CASSVLRTASHQPQHF. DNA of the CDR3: TGTGCCAGCAGCGTATTGCGGACAGCAAGCCATCAGCCCCAGCATTTT.